Listed here are 8 T cell receptor beta chains from one sample, sequenced in a study of tumor-infiltrating lymphocytes in primary liver carcinoma. It was from roughly 20-30 mg of unsorted bulk tissue that RNA and DNA were co-extracted. Researchers generated TCR beta cDNA from around 510 ng of total RNA, relying on a constant-region primer. Slightly modified ARM-PCR with three nested multiplex PCR rounds yielded TCR beta libraries. PCR rounds one and two used TRBV1-TRBV30 forward primers with a C-beta reverse primer for 10 cycles each. One entry per CDR3 protein results from TCRdb running MiXCR on the multiplex PCR reads. The top ten clones hold 26% of a sample with roughly 80,000 distinct CDR3 sequences, 69% of them seen once. The sample consisted of tumor-adjacent normal liver tissue. Source of these receptors: a man aged 35 to 55 with primary liver carcinoma and hepatitis B virus infection.

This clonotype occurred a few times. A read error may account for a junction end that differs from germline. The genes are TRBV6-5 and TRBJ2-3, with 12 bases matching TRBD2. The CDR3 runs 15 residues. From germline, CDR1 is MNHEY and CDR2 SVGAGI. The CDR3 region is CAGSPGLAGTDTQYF. The CDR3 DNA reads as TGTGCCGGCAGCCCAGGACTAGCGGGAACAGATACGCAGTATTTT.

In this sample, this clonotype turned up once. The CDR3 does not end in the conserved phenylalanine or tryptophan, so this is likely a read error. V gene TRBV10-3 combines with J gene TRBJ2-1, with TRBD2 matching 8 bases. This CDR3 comprises 15 residues. V trimming: 2 bases; J trimming: 8 bases; junction bases outside the gene matches: 8. Germline values: CDR1 ENHRY, CDR2 SYGVKD. The chain's CDR3 is CAISEVSGSLDEQFL. DNA of the CDR3: TGTGCCATCAGTGAGGTGAGCGGGAGTTTGGATGAGCAGTTCCTC.

Of note for this clonotype: One end of the junction fails to match germline, which may point to a read error. The chain recombines TRBV11-2 with TRBJ2-6; 9 bases match TRBD1. In germline, CDR1 is SGHAT, CDR2 FQNNGV. This CDR3 has 16 amino acids. CDR3 nucleotide sequence: TGCGCCAGCAACTCGGGGACAGGGCCTAGGGCCAACGTCCTGGCTTTC. Protein sequence: CASNSGTGPRANVLAF.

The chain joins TRBV11-2 to TRBJ2-1; maybe TRBD2 (5 bases). There are 14 residues in the CDR3. The V gene's germline CDR1 is SGHAT and CDR2 FQNNGV. V shed 2 bases and J shed 15 bases, with 20 bases lying between them. The CDR3, as DNA: TGTGCCAGCAGCTTATACCGGCTAGCTAGTCAGCGGTTCTTC. Encoded protein: CASSLYRLASQRFF.

Many counts were recorded for this clonotype. The chain links TRBV6-2 or TRBV6-3 to TRBJ2-5; the D is unclear. Trimming cost V 6 bases and J 2 bases, with 10 bases left between them. This CDR3 region has 13 residues. The germline V gene encodes CDR1 MNHEY and CDR2 SVGEGT. CDR3 in amino acids: CASSPEAQETQYF. The CDR3 DNA sequence: TGTGCCAGCAGCCCCGAGGCACAAGAGACCCAGTACTTC.

As regards this clonotype: One end of the junction fails to match germline, which may point to a read error. The chain carries TRBV29-1 and TRBJ2-1; a possible D gene is TRBD2 (6 bases). The CDR3 runs 12 residues. Germline CDR1 reads SQVTM; CDR2 reads ANQGSEA. The CDR3 region is CSVSHPSGTVFF. The CDR3 region has the DNA TGTAGCGTTTCTCACCCGTCTGGGACTGTTTTCTTC.

This clonotype was seen once. Possible read error: a much larger clone is one base away. This chain uses TRBV28 with TRBJ2-1; 7 bases are a match to TRBD2. The CDR3 sequence is 15 residues long. Germline V gives CDR1 MDHEN, CDR2 SYDVKM. V was clipped by 3 bases and J by 4 bases; unmatched bases: 6. As DNA, the CDR3 is TGTGCCAGCAGTTTTACTAGCGAGATGTACAATGAGCAGTTCTTC. As protein: CASSFTSEMYNEQFF.

The genes are TRBV6-1 and TRBJ2-7, with 10 bases that match TRBD1. The CDR3 covers 15 residues. Losses at the gene ends were 5 bases for V and 10 bases for J; bases not matched to a gene: 14. The V gene's germline CDR1 is MNHNS and CDR2 SASEGT. The CDR3 sequence is CASSRATTGGIKQYF. The CDR3 DNA is TGTGCCAGCAGTCGTGCGACGACAGGGGGCATTAAACAGTACTTC.